Presented here are 13 T cell receptor beta chains from one specimen sequenced in a study of blood T cell repertoires in COVID-19. The method was immunoSEQ multiplex PCR; TCRdb's version includes in-frame clones alone and lacks a portion of them. The table has 150,000 to 200,000 clones, over 80% seen once. The material sequenced was PBMCs or T cells enriched from blood (not recorded which). Source of these receptors: a man aged 65 to 79 who had been exposed to COVID-19.

The chain links TRBV7-9 to TRBJ1-5; D not certain. Trimming pared 5 bases from V and 10 bases from J, leaving 18 bases between. This CDR3 spans 14 amino acids. CDR1 and CDR2 from the germline V gene are SEHNR and FQNEAQ (reference sequence). The chain's CDR3 is CASSQDGIAGPQHF. For the CDR3, the DNA is TGTGCCAGCAGCCAAGACGGGATAGCAGGACCCCAGCATTTT.

The rearrangement joins TRBV27 to TRBJ1-1; D is undetermined. The germline V and J ends were trimmed by 5 bases and 6 bases, with 22 bases remaining between them. Germline V gene sequence: CDR1 MNHEY, CDR2 SMNVEV (reference sequence). The CDR3 is 16 amino acids. The CDR3 here is CASSHGPGAENSEAFF. The CDR3 DNA sequence: TGTGCCAGCAGTCACGGGCCGGGAGCGGAAAACTCTGAAGCTTTCTTT.

The chain joins TRBV24-1 to TRBJ2-1; 7 nucleotides line up with TRBD2. The germline V gene has CDR1 KGHDR and CDR2 SFDVKD. The CDR3 covers 13 residues. V was pared by 5 bases and J by 10 bases, with 7 bases of the junction left unmatched. CDR3 region: CATSGLVGGEQFF. The CDR3 DNA is TGTGCCACCAGTGGTTTAGTGGGGGGGGAGCAGTTCTTC.

The chain has TRBV6-5 and TRBJ1-2; D possibly corresponds to TRBD1 (6 bases). The V end was cut by 6 bases, the J end by 6 bases, with 14 bases between. The germline V gene encodes CDR1 MNHEY and CDR2 SVGAGI. The CDR3 sequence is 13 residues long. As DNA, the CDR3 is TGTGCCAGCAGAAGACAGGCGGGGGATGGCTACACCTTC. This encodes CASRRQAGDGYTF.

J is TRBJ1-2 and V is TRBV6-1; possibly TRBD1 for D (5 bases). Germline assignment: CDR1 MNHNS and CDR2 SASEGT. The CDR3 sequence is 16 residues long. V was cut by 0 bases and J by 4 bases, with 15 bases left in between. CDR3 coding DNA: TGTGCCAGCAGTGAAGCATTGACAGCCCATGGCTATGGCTACACCTTC. Translating it yields CASSEALTAHGYGYTF.

V usage is TRBV5-1 and J usage is TRBJ1-6, with 8 positions matching TRBD1. CDR1 is SGHRS, CDR2 YFSETQ, per germline. The CDR3 is 18 amino acids. J gave up 5 bases and V 3 bases, and 13 bases lay outside the gene matches. The CDR3 DNA is TGCGCCAGCAGCTCACATAGTCAGGGGGCGGGTAATAATTCACCCCTCCACTTT. Protein product: CASSSHSQGAGNNSPLHF.

The chain is built from TRBV5-6 and TRBJ1-5; tentative D call: TRBD1 (6 bases). Germline V gives CDR1 SGHDT, CDR2 YYEEEE. The CDR3 is 18 residues long. With 5 bases removed from V and 0 bases from J, the gap between germline ends came to 21 bases. CDR3 protein: CASSSQRAGVYSNQPQHF. CDR3 nucleotide sequence: TGTGCCAGCAGTTCCCAACGGGCAGGGGTTTATAGCAATCAGCCCCAGCATTTT.

The genes are TRBV5-1 and TRBJ1-6, with D unclear. Deletions cut 0 bases from V and 2 bases from J, with 9 bases between. In germline, CDR1 is SGHRS, CDR2 YFSETQ. The length of the CDR3 is 16 residues. In DNA form, the CDR3 reads TGCGCCAGCAGCTTGGGAGGAGGAACCTATAATTCACCCCTCCACTTT. This gives the protein CASSLGGGTYNSPLHF.

This clone was found once. The chain links TRBV4-1 to TRBJ2-3, with a possible D match to TRBD1 (6 bases). This CDR3 contains 17 residues. Trimming stripped 4 bases from V and 2 bases from J, with 19 bases between. Germline assignment: CDR1 MGHRA and CDR2 YSYEKL. The CDR3 protein is CASSLSGAGANTDTQYF. CDR3 nucleotide sequence: TGCGCCAGCAGCCTTTCAGGGGCAGGGGCTAACACAGATACGCAGTATTTT.

This clone was seen a single time. The V and J genes are TRBV9 and TRBJ1-6; 7 nucleotides agree with TRBD1. This CDR3 is 14 amino acids long. V lost 1 base to trimming and J lost 10 bases; unmatched junction nucleotides: 5. The germline V gene encodes CDR1 SGDLS and CDR2 YYNGEE. The CDR3 protein is CASSVLGGESPLHF. CDR3 DNA: TGTGCCAGCAGCGTATTAGGGGGCGAATCACCCCTCCACTTT.

The chain joins TRBV4-1 to TRBJ2-5; TRBD2 aligns across 9 bases. The CDR3 has 16 residues. V trimming: 3 bases; J trimming: 3 bases; junction bases outside the gene matches: 8. Germline lookup yields CDR1 MGHRA and CDR2 YSYEKL. DNA for the CDR3: TGCGCCAGCAGCCACCGACCGAGACTAGCGGAAGAGACCCAGTACTTC. It encodes CASSHRPRLAEETQYF.

DNA for the CDR3: TGTGCCACCGAGCCCGGGGGACGCACAGATACGCAGTATTTT. Protein: CATEPGGRTDTQYF. The gene calls are TRBV10-3 and TRBJ2-3, with D perhaps matching TRBD2 (6 bases). V gave up 10 bases and J gave up 1 base, with 15 bases separating them. Germline values: CDR1 ENHRY, CDR2 SYGVKD. CDR3 length equals 14 residues.

The rearrangement joins TRBV7-9 to TRBJ2-7; 8 bases fit TRBD2. Trimming took 2 bases from V and 7 from J; bases not matched to a gene: 4. The CDR3 extends over 13 amino acids. CDR1 SEHNR and CDR2 FQNEAQ come from the germline V gene (reference sequence). The CDR3 region has the DNA TGTGCCAGCAGCTTACCGGCTAGCGGGGAGCAGTACTTC. As protein: CASSLPASGEQYF.